These T cell receptor beta chains were read from a single sample in a study of radiotherapy plus CTLA-4 blockade in lung cancer. The protocol was immunoSEQ multiplex PCR, while the TCRdb copy is restricted to in-frame clones and leaves out a portion. The data show 25,000 to 35,000 clones, with more than 60% seen just once and 7.5% to 8% held by the top ten. The source material was peripheral blood, sampled from a patient treated with radiotherapy plus ipilimumab. The receptors here all came from a human donor with non-small cell lung cancer who had stable disease on radiotherapy plus ipilimumab. Both conserved end residues are part of each CDR3. Each record gives: clone size, CDR3 length, J gene, V gene, D gene, CDR3 DNA, CDR3 protein. A D gene is named only where the DNA matches it firmly. Clone size is not always given. Where it is, it says once, few, many or a class for expanded clones.

NA	16	TRBJ2-1	TRBV18	TRBD1	TGTGCCAGCTCACCACGCCGTACAGGGGCGAACAATGAGCAGTTCTTC	CASSPRRTGANNEQFF
NA	11	TRBJ2-7	TRBV19	NA	TGTGCCAGTAGAGGGGGGTACGAGCAGTACTTC	CASRGGYEQYF
NA	15	TRBJ1-5	TRBV18	TRBD1	TGTGCCAGCTCACGACCAACAGGGGATATTCAGCCCCAGCATTTT	CASSRPTGDIQPQHF
NA	13	TRBJ2-5	TRBV6-5	TRBD2	TGTGCCAGCACCCGGCGGGGGTCGGAGACCCAGTACTTC	CASTRRGSETQYF
NA	15	TRBJ1-5	TRBV27	NA	TGTGCCAGCAGTTTGGGGAGCTATAGCAATCAGCCCCAGCATTTT	CASSLGSYSNQPQHF
NA	17	TRBJ2-7	TRBV7-9	TRBD2	TGTGCCAGCAGCTTTAGGCTAGCGGGGGAACGGTCCTACGAGCAGTACTTC	CASSFRLAGERSYEQYF
NA	14	TRBJ1-2	TRBV30	TRBD1	TGTGCCTGGAGCTACACGGGACAGGGGGCATTCCACACCTTC	CAWSYTGQGAFHTF
once	13	TRBJ1-6	TRBV6-5	NA	TGTGCCAGCAGTTACAGACAGAACTCACCCCTCCACTTT	CASSYRQNSPLHF
NA	13	TRBJ1-2	TRBV6-5	TRBD1	TGTGCCAGTTGGACAGGTCTTAACTATGGCTACACCTTC	CASWTGLNYGYTF
NA	18	TRBJ2-3	TRBV27	TRBD1	TGTGCCAGCAGTTTAACAGGGGGCTACTTACTTAGCACAGATACGCAGTATTTT	CASSLTGGYLLSTDTQYF
once	16	TRBJ1-2	TRBV7-9	TRBD1	TGTGCCAGCAGCTTAGCGGGACAGGCGGGAAACTATGGCTACACCTTC	CASSLAGQAGNYGYTF
NA	16	TRBJ1-3	TRBV11-2	NA	TGTGCCAGCAGCTTATCCGGCCCTAGCTCTGGAAACACCATATATTTT	CASSLSGPSSGNTIYF
NA	18	TRBJ1-1	TRBV19	TRBD1	TGTGCCAGTAGTATAGCCCCCCTATTTCGGACAGGGAATACTGAAGCTTTCTTT	CASSIAPLFRTGNTEAFF
NA	16	TRBJ2-7	TRBV9	NA	TGTGCCAGCAGCGTAACTGAGAGGGGCCAGTCCTACGAGCAGTACTTC	CASSVTERGQSYEQYF
NA	15	TRBJ1-2	TRBV6-1	NA	TGTGCCAGCAGCCGAAGAATACAGGGTTACTATGGCTACACCTTC	CASSRRIQGYYGYTF
few	15	TRBJ2-5	TRBV5-1	NA	TGCGCCAGCAGCTTGCGGGGGGCGTGGCAAGAGACCCAGTACTTC	CASSLRGAWQETQYF
NA	14	TRBJ1-1	TRBV7-2	NA	TGTGCCAGCAGCTTAACAGGTGGGGTGAATAAGGCTTTCTTT	CASSLTGGVNKAFF
NA	14	TRBJ1-1	TRBV6-5	NA	TGTGCCAGCATTCCCGGGCGCGGGAACACTGAAGCTTTCTTT	CASIPGRGNTEAFF
NA	14	TRBJ1-6	TRBV13	NA	TGTGCCAGCAGCCTACAGGGTGGGTATTCACCCCTCCACTTT	CASSLQGGYSPLHF
NA	14	TRBJ1-1	TRBV28	TRBD1	TGTGCCAGCAGTCTTGGACAGGAGAACACTGAAGCTTTCTTT	CASSLGQENTEAFF
NA	12	TRBJ1-2	TRBV6-6	NA	TGTGCCAGCAGGGCTCAGGGCTATGGCTACATCTTC	CASRAQGYGYIF
NA	14	TRBJ2-1	TRBV10-1	TRBD2	TGCGCCAGCAGCTCAAGCGGGGGACGCAATGAGCAGTTCTTC	CASSSSGGRNEQFF
NA	15	TRBJ1-1	TRBV7-9	NA	TGTGCCAGCAGCCCCGACGGTGGCCCGAACACTGAAGCTTTCTTT	CASSPDGGPNTEAFF
NA	15	TRBJ2-2	TRBV6-6	TRBD1	TGTGCCAGCAGTTTCACCCAGGGGGCAACCGGGGAGCTGTTTTTT	CASSFTQGATGELFF
NA	14	TRBJ1-2	TRBV5-1	TRBD1	TGCGCCAGCAGCTTGATGGGACAGGGGGATGGCTACACCTTC	CASSLMGQGDGYTF
NA	11	TRBJ1-2	TRBV10-2	NA	TGCGCCAGCTCGAGGAGCGATGGCTACACCTTC	CASSRSDGYTF
NA	15	TRBJ1-6	TRBV30	TRBD1	TGTGCCTGGAGGGGGATAGGGGGCTACGATTCACCCCTCCACTTT	CAWRGIGGYDSPLHF
few	14	TRBJ1-2	TRBV10-3	NA	TGTGCCATCAGTGAGTCGCAGGGGCGTGTTGGCTACACCTTC	CAISESQGRVGYTF
NA	16	TRBJ2-1	TRBV7-3	NA	TGTGCCAGCAGCCCCTCTCCGGGATCTATCGCAAGTGAGCAGTTCTTC	CASSPSPGSIASEQFF
NA	18	TRBJ2-5	TRBV7-3	TRBD2	TGTGCCAGCAGCAAACACCCCGGGACTAGCGGGGGGCAAGAGACCCAGTACTTC	CASSKHPGTSGGQETQYF
NA	13	TRBJ1-1	TRBV7-2	NA	TGTGCCAGCAGCAATAGACAGGCCTTTGAAGCTTTCTTT	CASSNRQAFEAFF
NA	17	TRBJ2-1	TRBV11-2	NA	TGTGCCAGCAACGCCCCGGACGACCCAGTGTCCTACAATGAGCAGTTCTTC	CASNAPDDPVSYNEQFF